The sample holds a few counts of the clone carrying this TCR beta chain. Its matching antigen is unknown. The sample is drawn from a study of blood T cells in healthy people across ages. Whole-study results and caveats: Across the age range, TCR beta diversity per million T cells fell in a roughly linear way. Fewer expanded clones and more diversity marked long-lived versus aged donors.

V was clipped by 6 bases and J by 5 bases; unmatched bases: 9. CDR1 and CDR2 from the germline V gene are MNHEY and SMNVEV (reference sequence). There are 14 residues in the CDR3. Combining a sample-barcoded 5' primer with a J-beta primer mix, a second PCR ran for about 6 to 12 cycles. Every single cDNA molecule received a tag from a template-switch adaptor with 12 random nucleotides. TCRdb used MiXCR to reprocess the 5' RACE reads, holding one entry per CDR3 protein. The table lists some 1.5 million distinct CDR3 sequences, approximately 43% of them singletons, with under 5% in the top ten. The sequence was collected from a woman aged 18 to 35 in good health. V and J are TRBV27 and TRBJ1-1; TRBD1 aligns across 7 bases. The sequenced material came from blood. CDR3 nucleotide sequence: TGTGCCAGCAGGCAGACAGGGAAGGGGACTGAAGCTTTCTTT. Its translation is CASRQTGKGTEAFF.